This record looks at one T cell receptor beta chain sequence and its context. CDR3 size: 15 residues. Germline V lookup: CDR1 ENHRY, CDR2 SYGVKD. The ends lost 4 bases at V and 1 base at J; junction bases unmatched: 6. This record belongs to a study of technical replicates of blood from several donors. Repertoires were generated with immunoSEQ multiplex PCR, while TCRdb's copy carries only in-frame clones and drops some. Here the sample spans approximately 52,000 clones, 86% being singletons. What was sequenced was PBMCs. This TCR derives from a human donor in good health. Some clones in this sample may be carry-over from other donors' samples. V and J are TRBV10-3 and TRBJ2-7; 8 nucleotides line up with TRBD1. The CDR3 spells CAISVQTGVSYEQYF. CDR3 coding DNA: TGTGCCATCAGTGTCCAGACAGGGGTGTCCTACGAGCAGTACTTC.